The 23 T cell receptor beta chains given below trace back to one sample, sequenced in a study of CXCR3-negative and CXCR3-positive naive CD8 T cells. Through 5' RACE with UMI labels, the TRB cDNA libraries were prepared. For each CDR3 protein, TCRdb gives one entry from its re-call of the 5' RACE reads, without DNA. In total, the table holds about 42,000 distinct CDR3 sequences. The specimen sequenced was naive CXCR3- CD8+ T cells from blood. Subset indicated: CD45RO-CCR7+CD27+CD95- naive CD8+ T cells lacking CXCR3 (TNR3-). The receptor source for this set is a human donor in good health. Some clones in this sample may be carry-over from other donors' samples.

The J gene is TRBJ1-5, the V gene TRBV28; lacking DNA, the TRBD1 call made by TCRdb goes unchecked. Germline V gives CDR1 MDHEN, CDR2 SYDVKM. The CDR3 has 16 residues. The CDR3 protein is CASSPTGGPNYQPQHF.

This sequence joins TRBV6-4 and TRBJ2-5; no DNA is available, so the TRBD1 call from TCRdb remains unchecked. This CDR3 spans 15 amino acids. The germline V gene has CDR1 MRHNA and CDR2 SNTAGT. The chain's CDR3 is CASSPSQGGQETQYF.

The chain has TRBV2 and TRBJ2-2; as DNA is missing, the TRBD1 call by TCRdb cannot be tested. Germline V CDR1 and CDR2: SNHLY, FYNNEI. CDR3 length: 13 residues. The CDR3 reads CASIGDRTGELFF.

This sequence joins TRBV28 and TRBJ2-3; TCRdb lists TRBD2, though no DNA is available to test this call. The CDR3 runs to 16 residues. Germline V gene data show CDR1 as MDHEN and CDR2 as SYDVKM. CDR3 residues: CASSFSSSEARDTQYF.

The genes are TRBV4-2 and TRBJ2-7. The V gene's germline CDR1 is LGHNA and CDR2 YNFKEQ. This CDR3 has 13 amino acids. The CDR3 sequence is CASSQQEAYEQYF.

The chain carries TRBV7-2 and TRBJ2-3; TCRdb designates TRBD1, a call that cannot be tested without DNA. This CDR3 has 16 residues. Germline-derived CDR1 and CDR2 are SGHTA and FQGNSA. CDR3: CASSSKERGLTDTQYF.

CDR3 sequence reads: CASSRRWAGEVIEQFF. The V gene is TRBV6-5, the J gene TRBJ2-1; TCRdb designates TRBD2, a call that cannot be tested without DNA. CDR3 length: 16 residues. Germline values: CDR1 MNHEY, CDR2 SVGAGI.

The genes are TRBV4-2 and TRBJ2-5. The CDR3 covers 14 residues. Germline V gene data show CDR1 as LGHNA and CDR2 as YNFKEQ. CDR3: CASSQEFDQETQYF.

The chain is built from TRBV5-1 and TRBJ1-1; the TRBD1 assignment by TCRdb is unverifiable without DNA. Germline CDR1 SGHRS, CDR2 YFSETQ. The CDR3 is 13 residues long. CDR3 region: CASSLAGAPEAFF.

The rearrangement uses TRBV29-1 and TRBJ2-2; TCRdb lists TRBD2, though no DNA is available to test this call. The CDR3 covers 13 residues. Germline-derived CDR1 and CDR2 are SQVTM and ANQGSEA. The CDR3 here is CSVGLPRTGELFF.

The gene calls are TRBV20-1 and TRBJ2-3; TCRdb's D gene call, TRBD2, goes unchecked for lack of DNA. From germline, CDR1 is DFQATT and CDR2 SNEGSKA (reference sequence). The CDR3 loop spans 15 amino acids. CDR3 loop: CRAGLAGGPSDTQYF.

The chain combines TRBV4-2 with TRBJ2-7; TCRdb's D call of TRBD2 is untestable without DNA. Per the germline V gene, CDR1 is LGHNA and CDR2 is YNFKEQ. The CDR3 is 15 amino acids. Here the CDR3 reads CASSQDRGGAYEQYF.

The chain combines TRBV5-1 with TRBJ2-7; TCRdb names TRBD1, which stays unverified in the absence of DNA. The CDR3 has 14 amino acids. Germline V lookup: CDR1 SGHRS, CDR2 YFSETQ. This CDR3 is CASSKYRETYEQYF. Looking up the rest from reference TRBV5-1 and TRBJ2-7 gives the full variable domain: KAGVTQTPRYLIKTRGQQVTLSCSPISGHRSVSWYQQTPGQGLQFLFEYFSETQRNKGNFPGRFSGRQFSNSRSEMNVSTLELGDSALYLCASSKYRETYEQYFGPGTRLTVT.

The V gene is TRBV12-3 or TRBV12-4, the J gene TRBJ2-3; TCRdb's D gene call, TRBD2, goes unchecked for lack of DNA. This CDR3 spans 19 amino acids. This CDR3 reads CASTPSGPEREGQTDTQYF.

The chain links TRBV6-5 to TRBJ2-7; with no DNA, the TCRdb D assignment of TRBD2 cannot be verified. The length of the CDR3 is 13 residues. From germline, CDR1 is MNHEY and CDR2 SVGAGI. CDR3 in amino acids: CASSYSTGETQYF.

The chain is built from TRBV4-2 and TRBJ1-5; TCRdb's D call, TRBD1, is unchecked because there is no DNA. Germline V gene data show CDR1 as LGHNA and CDR2 as YNFKEQ. The CDR3 spans 16 residues. The CDR3 sequence: CASSHFRDGSNQPQHF.

This chain connects TRBV12-3 or TRBV12-4 to TRBJ1-5. This CDR3 spans 13 amino acids. CDR3: CASSFQNNQPQHF.

This clonotype shows up as medium-sized by frequency. The V and J genes are TRBV6-6 and TRBJ2-5. Germline CDR1 MNHNY, CDR2 SVGAGI (reference sequence). This CDR3 is 13 amino acids long. The CDR3 reads CASSYSIRETQYF.

J is TRBJ2-7 and V is TRBV5-1; TCRdb picks TRBD1, but there is no DNA to check that call. Germline assignment: CDR1 SGHRS and CDR2 YFSETQ. The CDR3 extends over 14 amino acids. This CDR3 reads CASSFLGADYEQYF.

This chain joins TRBV6-5 and TRBJ2-1; TCRdb's D call, TRBD1, is unchecked because there is no DNA. The CDR3 sequence is 12 residues long. Germline V lookup: CDR1 MNHEY, CDR2 SVGAGI. Here the CDR3 reads CASTATSGEQFF.

The V gene is TRBV27, the J gene TRBJ2-1; the TRBD1 assignment by TCRdb is unverifiable without DNA. Looked up from germline, CDR1 is MNHEY and CDR2 is SMNVEV (reference sequence). The CDR3 has 13 amino acids. The CDR3 here is CASLASGYNEQFF.

The J gene is TRBJ2-7, the V gene TRBV28; TCRdb selects TRBD1, and the lack of DNA leaves this call unchecked. The CDR3 spans 12 residues. Germline V CDR1 and CDR2: MDHEN, SYDVKM. CDR3: CASSSGELEQYF.

The chain has TRBV6-2 or TRBV6-3 and TRBJ2-7; the TRBD2 assignment by TCRdb is unverifiable without DNA. CDR1 and CDR2 (germline): MNHEY, SVGEGT. The CDR3 contains 15 residues. Here the CDR3 reads CASSSQLAGAYEQYF.